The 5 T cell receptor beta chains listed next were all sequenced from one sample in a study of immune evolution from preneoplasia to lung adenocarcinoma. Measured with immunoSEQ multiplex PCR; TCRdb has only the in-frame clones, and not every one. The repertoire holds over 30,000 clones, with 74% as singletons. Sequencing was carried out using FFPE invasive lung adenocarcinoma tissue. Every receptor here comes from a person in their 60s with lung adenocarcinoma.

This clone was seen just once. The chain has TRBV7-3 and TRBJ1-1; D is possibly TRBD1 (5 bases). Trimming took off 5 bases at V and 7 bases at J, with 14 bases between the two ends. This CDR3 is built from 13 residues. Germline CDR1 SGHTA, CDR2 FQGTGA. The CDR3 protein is CASSEQVGGEAFF. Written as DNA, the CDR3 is TGTGCCAGCAGCGAACAGGTCGGGGGTGAAGCTTTCTTT.

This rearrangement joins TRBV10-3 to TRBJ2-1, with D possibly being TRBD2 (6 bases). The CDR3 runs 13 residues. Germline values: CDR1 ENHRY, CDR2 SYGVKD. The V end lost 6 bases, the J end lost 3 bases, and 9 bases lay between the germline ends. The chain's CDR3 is CAISPTSYNEQFF. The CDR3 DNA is TGTGCCATCAGCCCGACTAGCTACAATGAGCAGTTCTTC.

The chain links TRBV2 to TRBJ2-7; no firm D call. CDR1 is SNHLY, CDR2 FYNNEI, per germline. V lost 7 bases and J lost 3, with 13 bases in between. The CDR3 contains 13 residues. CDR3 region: CASNPPPYYEQYF. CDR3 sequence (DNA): TGTGCCAGCAACCCACCCCCCTACTACGAGCAGTACTTC.

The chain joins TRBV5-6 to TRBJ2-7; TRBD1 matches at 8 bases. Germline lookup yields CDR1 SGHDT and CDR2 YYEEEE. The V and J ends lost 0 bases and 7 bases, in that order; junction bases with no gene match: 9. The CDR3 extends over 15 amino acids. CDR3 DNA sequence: TGTGCCAGCAGCTTGGGACAGGGGAGCCGCGTAGAGCAGTACTTC. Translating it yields CASSLGQGSRVEQYF.

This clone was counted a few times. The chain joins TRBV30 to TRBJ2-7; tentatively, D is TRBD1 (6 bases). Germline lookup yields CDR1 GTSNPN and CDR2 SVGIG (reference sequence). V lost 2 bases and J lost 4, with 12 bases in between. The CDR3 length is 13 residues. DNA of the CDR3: TGTGCCTGGAGTTCAAATACAGGGTACGAGCAGTACTTC. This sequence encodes CAWSSNTGYEQYF.